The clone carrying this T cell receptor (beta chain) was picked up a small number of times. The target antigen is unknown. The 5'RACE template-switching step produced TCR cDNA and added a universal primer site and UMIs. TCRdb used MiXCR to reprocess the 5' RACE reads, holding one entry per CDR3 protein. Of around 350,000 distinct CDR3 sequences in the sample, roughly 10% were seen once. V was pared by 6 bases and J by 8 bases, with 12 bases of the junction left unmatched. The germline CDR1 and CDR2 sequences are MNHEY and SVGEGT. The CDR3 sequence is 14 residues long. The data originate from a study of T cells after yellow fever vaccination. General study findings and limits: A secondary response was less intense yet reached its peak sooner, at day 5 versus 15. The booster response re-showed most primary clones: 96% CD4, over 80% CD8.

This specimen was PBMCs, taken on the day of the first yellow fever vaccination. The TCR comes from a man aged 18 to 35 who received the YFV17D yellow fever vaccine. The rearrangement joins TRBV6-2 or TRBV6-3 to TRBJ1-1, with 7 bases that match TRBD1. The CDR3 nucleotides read TGTGCCAGCAGGCAGAACCCGGGACAGCAAGAAGCTTTCTTT. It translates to CASRQNPGQQEAFF.